The 17 T cell receptor beta chains reported below all come from one sample, sequenced in a study of shared clonotypes between healthy human individuals. Sequenced by immunoSEQ multiplex PCR; TCRdb stores in-frame clones only, minus some. This sample yields approximately 99,000 clones, of which around 68% are seen a single time; roughly a quarter belongs to the top ten. Sample: memory CD8+ T cells sorted from blood. Regarding subset: CD45RO+ cells pooled with CCR7-negative TemRA cells. All receptors come from a woman aged 30 to 39 in good health.

CDR3 nucleotides: TGTGCCAGCGGGGGGCGGGACCAAGATCGCGAGCAGTACTTC. Its protein is CASGGRDQDREQYF. This sequence joins TRBV28 and TRBJ2-7, with D possibly being TRBD1 or TRBD2 (6 bases each). The ends were cut back, 8 bases at V and 6 bases at J, with 20 bases in the middle. This CDR3 comprises 14 residues. CDR1 and CDR2 (germline): MDHEN, SYDVKM.

With respect to this clone: The same CDR3 is also encoded by other DNA sequences in this sample. The gene calls are TRBV9 and TRBJ2-1; D gene ambiguous. This CDR3 contains 14 residues. Germline V gene sequence: CDR1 SGDLS, CDR2 YYNGEE. V was trimmed by 0 bases and J by 5 bases, leaving 9 bases between them. CDR3 in amino acids: CASSVAWGNNEQFF. CDR3 coding DNA: TGTGCCAGCAGCGTAGCCTGGGGAAACAATGAGCAGTTCTTC.

The CDR3 sequence: CASAEYSTGELFF. DNA of the CDR3: TGCGCCAGCGCCGAGTACAGCACCGGGGAGCTGTTTTTT. The chain employs TRBV10-2 and TRBJ2-2; D is unresolved. Trimming took 8 bases from V and 4 from J, leaving 11 bases between them. Germline values: CDR1 WSHSY, CDR2 SAAADI. The CDR3 length is 13 residues.

The chain links TRBV28 to TRBJ1-5; D remains ambiguous. CDR3 length: 16 residues. Trimming took off 3 bases at V and 4 bases at J, with 16 bases between the two ends. In germline, CDR1 is MDHEN, CDR2 SYDVKM. The chain's CDR3 is CASSLESVLPNQPQHF. The CDR3 DNA is TGTGCCAGCAGTTTGGAGTCAGTCTTACCTAATCAGCCCCAGCATTTT. The whole variable domain, filled in from reference TRBV28 and TRBJ1-5, reads DVKVTQSSRYLVKRTGEKVFLECVQDMDHENMFWYRQDPGLGLRLIYFSYDVKMKEKGDIPEGYSVSREKKERFSLILESASTNQTSMYLCASSLESVLPNQPQHFGDGTRLSIL.

Ten or more counts support this clone. The gene calls are TRBV25-1 and TRBJ2-3, with TRBD2 matching 12 bases. V lost 4 bases, J lost 8 bases, and 10 bases stayed unmatched. The CDR3 consists of 16 residues. In germline, CDR1 is MGHDK, CDR2 SYGVNS. This CDR3 is CASSALAGGPGGTQYF. The CDR3 nucleotides read TGTGCCAGCAGTGCGCTAGCGGGAGGGCCGGGGGGTACGCAGTATTTT.

In regard to this clone: Since a much larger clone is just one base distant, this may be a read error. Different DNA sequences within this sample yield the same CDR3. This CDR3 reads CASSQDPGHEQYF. The DNA of the CDR3 is TGCGCCAGCAGCCAAGATCCAGGCCACGAGCAGTACTTC. This sequence joins TRBV4-1 and TRBJ2-5; D is unresolved. The better agreement between TRBJ2-7 and the DNA end casts doubt on the J call. There are 13 residues in the CDR3. In germline, CDR1 is MGHRA, CDR2 YSYEKL.

This clone was counted only a few times. V usage is TRBV11-1 and J usage is TRBJ1-2; no clear D gene. Germline CDR1 is SGHAT and CDR2 is FQDESV (reference sequence). Between the trimmed V and J ends, which lost 1 base and 6 bases, there was a span of 6 bases. This CDR3 is built from 12 residues. CDR3 sequence reads: CASSLDGHGYTF. CDR3 sequence (DNA): TGTGCCAGCAGCTTAGACGGCCATGGCTACACCTTC.

CDR3 sequence: CASSLRVRGTEAFF. In DNA form, the CDR3 reads TGCGCCAGCAGCCTCAGGGTGAGGGGCACTGAAGCTTTCTTT. This rearrangement joins TRBV5-1 to TRBJ1-1, with D possibly matching TRBD1 (5 bases). The CDR3 sequence is 14 residues long. Trimming took 4 bases from V and 4 from J, leaving 14 bases between them. The germline V gene encodes CDR1 SGHRS and CDR2 YFSETQ.

The rearrangement links TRBV10-3 to TRBJ1-2, with D uncertain. The CDR3 sequence is 16 residues long. CDR1 is ENHRY, CDR2 SYGVKD, per germline. V was shortened by 0 bases and J by 1 base, with 12 bases between the two germline ends. CDR3 DNA sequence: TGTGCCATCAGTGAGTCATGGGCAGCACATAACTATGGCTACACCTTC. Its protein product is CAISESWAAHNYGYTF.

A remark on this clone: Other nucleotide sequences from this sample produce the same CDR3. This chain joins TRBV7-6 and TRBJ2-7, with 8 nucleotides matching TRBD2. Germline loops: CDR1 SGHVS, CDR2 FNYEAQ. The V and J ends lost 1 base and 3 bases, in that order; junction bases with no gene match: 2. There are 14 residues in the CDR3. CDR3 in DNA: TGTGCCAGCAGCTTAGGTAGCGGGGTCTACGAGCAGTACTTC. It codes for CASSLGSGVYEQYF.

The V call is TRBV28, the J call TRBJ2-7, with 7 nucleotides matching TRBD1. In germline, CDR1 is MDHEN, CDR2 SYDVKM. The junction had 12 bases not matched to a gene; V was cut back by 3 bases and J by 7 bases. The CDR3 has 15 amino acids. The CDR3 DNA is TGTGCCAGCAGTTTGATCGACAGGGCTATTGGGGAGCAGTACTTC. Its protein product is CASSLIDRAIGEQYF.

The gene calls are TRBV25-1 and TRBJ2-7; 10 bases line up with TRBD2. The CDR3 sequence is 17 residues long. From germline, CDR1 is MGHDK and CDR2 SYGVNS. J was trimmed by 4 bases and V by 0 bases; bases with no gene match: 9. The CDR3, as DNA: TGTGCCAGCAGTGAATATATCTGGGGTAGCGGGAGGTACGAGCAGTACTTC. This sequence encodes CASSEYIWGSGRYEQYF.

The genes are TRBV4-1 and TRBJ2-7, with TRBD2 matching over 12 bases. The length of the CDR3 is 18 residues. In germline, CDR1 is MGHRA, CDR2 YSYEKL. Trimming took 4 bases from V and 1 from J; bases not matched to a gene: 11. The CDR3 is CASSPTATGTSGSYEQYF. DNA for the CDR3: TGCGCCAGCAGCCCAACCGCTACGGGGACTAGCGGGTCCTACGAGCAGTACTTC.

This chain connects TRBV13 to TRBJ2-5; 13 positions agree with TRBD2. Germline V gene data show CDR1 as PRHDT and CDR2 as FYEKMQ (reference sequence). V shed 5 bases, J shed 5 bases, and the junction held 8 bases outside the gene matches. The CDR3 is 16 residues long. CDR3 sequence: CASSTTSGRAGETQYF. Here the CDR3 DNA reads TGTGCCAGCAGCACCACTAGCGGGAGGGCGGGGGAGACCCAGTACTTC.

The chain has TRBV6-1 and TRBJ1-5; tentative D call: TRBD1 (5 bases). CDR3 length: 14 amino acids. Germline assignment: CDR1 MNHNS and CDR2 SASEGT. The V end lost 4 bases, the J end lost 2 bases, and 9 bases lay between the germline ends. Written as DNA, the CDR3 is TGTGCCAGCAGTGTACAGGTCGGCAATCAGCCCCAGCATTTT. This sequence encodes CASSVQVGNQPQHF.

Written as DNA, the CDR3 is TGTGCCAGCAGTGAATTGTGGGGAAGCAATCAGCCCCAGCATTTT. This translates into CASSELWGSNQPQHF. This chain connects TRBV6-1 to TRBJ1-5; D is undetermined. Trimming left V 2 bases short and J 1 base short, with 9 bases between. The germline V gene has CDR1 MNHNS and CDR2 SASEGT. The CDR3 is 15 amino acids.

This clone was observed a handful of times. This sequence joins TRBV7-9 and TRBJ2-1, with D perhaps TRBD1 (5 bases). Deletions cut 5 bases from V and 9 bases from J, with 14 bases between. CDR1 is SEHNR and CDR2 is FQNEAQ in the germline V gene (reference sequence). The CDR3 has 13 residues. CDR3 coding DNA: TGTGCCAGCAGCCCCCCAGGGATCGGTGAGCAGTTCTTC. Protein: CASSPPGIGEQFF.